Below are 31 T cell receptor beta chains sequenced from a single sample in a study of blood T cell repertoires in COVID-19. Assay used: immunoSEQ multiplex PCR; TCRdb lists only in-frame clones, some missing. The sample contains roughly 410,000 clones, about 89% of which appear only once. Specimen: peripheral blood. The receptors were gathered from a man aged 35-49 years with acute or convalescent COVID-19.

The chain's CDR3 is CASSPRIGGQGDGYTF. As DNA, the CDR3 is TGCGCCAGCAGCCCTCGGATTGGGGGACAGGGCGATGGCTACACCTTC. V usage is TRBV5-1 and J usage is TRBJ1-2, with 9 positions matching TRBD1. CDR1 SGHRS and CDR2 YFSETQ come from the germline V gene. V lost 4 bases and J lost 6; bases outside the gene matches: 13. This CDR3 spans 16 amino acids.

V is TRBV15 and J is TRBJ1-5; D gene ambiguous. The CDR3 sequence is 14 residues long. Germline lookup yields CDR1 LNHNV and CDR2 YYDKDF (reference sequence). Trimming left V 4 bases short and J 2 bases short, with 9 bases between. CDR3 sequence: CATSTVRGNQPQHF. The CDR3 region has the DNA TGTGCCACCAGCACCGTGAGGGGCAATCAGCCCCAGCATTTT.

The chain is built from TRBV9 and TRBJ2-5; D is unclear. This CDR3 comprises 10 residues. The V gene's germline CDR1 is SGDLS and CDR2 YYNGEE. With 6 bases removed from V and 7 bases from J, the gap between germline ends came to 7 bases. CDR3 sequence: CASTSGTQYF. The DNA of the CDR3 is TGTGCCAGCACGTCCGGGACCCAGTACTTC. Together with reference TRBV9 and TRBJ2-5, the CDR3 gives the full variable domain: DSGVTQTPKHLITATGQRVTLRCSPRSGDLSVYWYQQSLDQGLQFLIQYYNGEERAKGNILERFSAQQFPDLHSELNLSSLELGDSALYFCASTSGTQYFGPGTRLLVL.

The chain employs TRBV4-2 and TRBJ1-6, with 7 bases that match TRBD1. V lost 4 bases and J lost 4; bases outside the gene matches: 1. CDR1 and CDR2 (germline): LGHNA, YNFKEQ. The CDR3 totals 14 residues. The CDR3 coding sequence is TGTGCCAGCAGCCCGGGACAGTATAATTCACCCCTCCACTTT. It codes for CASSPGQYNSPLHF.

This chain connects TRBV4-2 to TRBJ2-2, with TRBD2 identical over 7 bases. Germline CDR1 and CDR2: LGHNA and YNFKEQ. CDR3 length: 15 amino acids. Trimming removed 0 bases from V and 5 bases from J; junction bases left unmatched: 3. The CDR3 coding sequence is TGTGCCAGCAGCCAAGAAAGGCGGGGGACCGGGGAGCTGTTTTTT. Its translation: CASSQERRGTGELFF.

This clone occurred a few times. The DNA for the CDR3 is TGTGCCAGCAGTTTAGGGCAGGATTACACCATATATTTT. Protein sequence: CASSLGQDYTIYF. The chain carries TRBV28 and TRBJ1-3; D gene unclear. Germline assignment: CDR1 MDHEN and CDR2 SYDVKM. V was pared by 2 bases and J by 8 bases, with 10 bases between. The CDR3 loop spans 13 amino acids.

The V gene is TRBV28, the J gene TRBJ1-4; 10 bases align to TRBD1. The CDR3 runs 15 residues. Unmatched junction bases numbered 9, after V lost 6 bases and J lost 8 bases. Germline V CDR1 and CDR2: MDHEN, SYDVKM. The CDR3 region is CASRRTGGQVEKLFF. DNA of the CDR3: TGTGCCAGCAGGCGGACAGGGGGGCAGGTGGAAAAACTGTTTTTT. The variable domain in full, with the rest retrieved from reference TRBV28 and TRBJ1-4, is DVKVTQSSRYLVKRTGEKVFLECVQDMDHENMFWYRQDPGLGLRLIYFSYDVKMKEKGDIPEGYSVSREKKERFSLILESASTNQTSMYLCASRRTGGQVEKLFFGSGTQLSVL.

V gene TRBV25-1 combines with J gene TRBJ2-5, with 9 bases aligning to TRBD1. CDR1 is MGHDK, CDR2 SYGVNS, per germline. CDR3 length: 12 amino acids. J gave up 5 bases and V 9 bases, and 4 bases lay outside the gene matches. CDR3 bases: TGTGCCAGTCGGGACAGGGTTGAGACCCAGTACTTC. It is translated as CASRDRVETQYF. The full variable domain, with the rest looked up from reference TRBV25-1 and TRBJ2-5, is EADIYQTPRYLVIGTGKKITLECSQTMGHDKMYWYQQDPGMELHLIHYSYGVNSTEKGDLSSESTVSRIRTEHFPLTLESARPSHTSQYLCASRDRVETQYFGPGTRLLVL.

The J gene is TRBJ2-2, the V gene TRBV2; 9 bases are shared with TRBD1. The CDR3 sequence is 14 residues long. J was trimmed by 3 bases and V by 5 bases; bases with no gene match: 1. Germline loops: CDR1 SNHLY, CDR2 FYNNEI. CDR3 protein: CASSWTGDTGELFF. CDR3 DNA sequence: TGTGCCAGCAGTTGGACAGGGGACACCGGGGAGCTGTTTTTT.

The gene calls are TRBV24-1 and TRBJ1-2; tentative D call: TRBD1 (6 bases). Germline assignment: CDR1 KGHDR and CDR2 SFDVKD. V lost 5 bases to trimming and J lost 7 bases, with 16 bases between them. CDR3 length equals 14 residues. Here the CDR3 DNA reads TGTGCCACCAGTGCTACAACAGGGATCGGTGGCTACACCTTC. It yields the protein CATSATTGIGGYTF.

The V gene is TRBV27, the J gene TRBJ2-1; 9 bases map to TRBD2. Trimming removed 7 bases from V and 7 bases from J; junction bases left unmatched: 14. Per germline, CDR1 MNHEY and CDR2 SMNVEV (reference sequence). The CDR3 consists of 16 residues. The CDR3 sequence is CASNPRGSGRVNEQFF. CDR3 in DNA: TGTGCCAGCAACCCCCGCGGTAGCGGGAGAGTGAATGAGCAGTTCTTC.

The chain uses TRBV24-1 and TRBJ2-1; 13 bases agree with TRBD2. This CDR3 comprises 15 residues. Trimming at V came to 7 bases and at J to 7 bases, leaving 6 bases not matched to a gene. Germline CDR1 and CDR2: KGHDR and SFDVKD. The CDR3 here is CATRATSGGINEQFF. Here the CDR3 DNA reads TGTGCCACCAGGGCGACTAGCGGGGGGATTAATGAGCAGTTCTTC.

The CDR3 nucleotides read TGTGCCAGCAGCTTAGGGGCGGGGGGACAAGAGACCCAGTACTTC. It is translated as CASSLGAGGQETQYF. The rearrangement links TRBV11-2 to TRBJ2-5, with 8 bases fitting TRBD2. Losses at the gene ends were 1 base for V and 2 bases for J; bases not matched to a gene: 3. Germline V gene sequence: CDR1 SGHAT, CDR2 FQNNGV. The CDR3 runs to 15 residues.

The V gene is TRBV3-1 (or the pseudogene TRBV3-2), the J gene TRBJ1-2; D ambiguous. Germline CDR1 is LGHDT and CDR2 is YNNKEL (reference sequence). Trimming took 0 bases from V and 5 from J, leaving 16 bases between them. The CDR3 sequence is 16 residues long. The CDR3 nucleotides read TGTGCCAGCAGCCAAGATCCCGGATTGGCAGCGTATGGCTACACCTTC. Translation: CASSQDPGLAAYGYTF.

Written as DNA, the CDR3 is TGTGCCAGCAGTGAAGCGCTTCAGGAGGGAAGAGTTGAAGCTTTCTTT. Translation gives CASSEALQEGRVEAFF. This rearrangement joins TRBV2 to TRBJ1-1; D is uncertain. V lost 0 bases, J lost 7 bases, and 18 bases lay in between. This CDR3 has 16 residues. CDR1 is SNHLY, CDR2 FYNNEI, per germline.

The chain uses TRBV6-5 and TRBJ1-2, with TRBD1 identical over 9 bases. Losses at the gene ends were 7 bases for V and 4 bases for J; bases not matched to a gene: 4. The germline V gene has CDR1 MNHEY and CDR2 SVGAGI. The CDR3 runs 13 residues. CDR3 in DNA: TGTGCCAGCATGGCGGGACAGGGCTATGGCTACACCTTC. Translation: CASMAGQGYGYTF.

V is TRBV7-9 and J is TRBJ1-1; D perhaps matches TRBD1 (6 bases). CDR3 length equals 13 residues. Trimming shortened V by 1 base and J by 7 bases, and 10 bases separated the two germline ends. Germline CDR1 and CDR2: SEHNR and FQNEAQ (reference sequence). In DNA form, the CDR3 reads TGTGCCAGCAGCTTAGATTTGGACAGTGAAGCTTTCTTT. Its translation: CASSLDLDSEAFF.

The chain uses TRBV5-8 and TRBJ2-1; a weak D match, TRBD2 (5 bases). This CDR3 contains 16 residues. The V and J ends lost 1 base and 4 bases respectively, with 15 bases between them. Germline CDR1 SGHTS, CDR2 YDEGEE. The CDR3 loop reads CASSLPVPGSYNEQFF. The CDR3 nucleotides are TGTGCCAGCAGCTTGCCCGTCCCGGGATCATACAATGAGCAGTTCTTC.

The CDR3 region has the DNA TGTGCCAGCAGCCAAGGTCGGGGTCAGCCCCAGCATTTT. Translated, it gives CASSQGRGQPQHF. V usage is TRBV14 and J usage is TRBJ1-5; no reliable D call. Deletions cut 1 base from V and 6 bases from J, with 7 bases between. The CDR3 totals 13 residues. Germline loops: CDR1 SGHDN, CDR2 FVKESK.

The chain is built from TRBV19 and TRBJ1-1; D not certain. V lost 7 bases and J 3 bases, leaving 9 bases between the germline ends. Germline lookup yields CDR1 LNHDA and CDR2 SQIVND (reference sequence). The CDR3 spans 12 residues. The CDR3 DNA reads TGTGCCAGTATGACGAGGGACACTGAAGCTTTCTTT. This translates into CASMTRDTEAFF.

With regard to this clone: Its ends do not fully match the called genes, so a read error is possible. The same CDR3 also results from other DNA sequences found in this sample. The J gene is TRBJ2-2, the V gene TRBV5-1; 9 bases map to TRBD1. Germline-derived CDR1 and CDR2 are SGHRS and YFSETQ. The CDR3 consists of 14 residues. CDR3 in amino acids: CASEGTGNTGELFF. The CDR3 bases are TGCGCCAGCGAAGGGACAGGGAACACCGGAGAGCTGTTTTTT.

The rearrangement joins TRBV19 to TRBJ2-7; 7 bases are a match to TRBD1. V was pared by 5 bases and J by 1 base, with 8 bases of the junction left unmatched. Germline loops: CDR1 LNHDA, CDR2 SQIVND (reference sequence). This CDR3 spans 15 amino acids. CDR3 nucleotides: TGTGCCAGTAGTCCCCGGGACAGAGGGTCCTACGAGCAGTACTTC. Amino acids: CASSPRDRGSYEQYF.

The chain is built from TRBV27 and TRBJ2-2; 11 bases map to TRBD2. This CDR3 comprises 17 residues. CDR1 is MNHEY and CDR2 is SMNVEV in the germline V gene (reference sequence). V lost 3 bases and J lost 1; bases outside the gene matches: 4. CDR3 region: CASSFRLAGGNTGELFF. CDR3 coding DNA: TGTGCCAGCAGTTTCCGGCTAGCGGGAGGGAACACCGGGGAGCTGTTTTTT.

This clone was detected only once. The chain recombines TRBV19 with TRBJ2-2; D is perhaps TRBD2 (5 bases). Germline V gene data show CDR1 as LNHDA and CDR2 as SQIVND (reference sequence). The CDR3 loop spans 12 amino acids. The germline V and J ends were trimmed by 2 bases and 8 bases, with 6 bases remaining between them. The DNA for the CDR3 is TGTGCCAGTAGTATAATAGCGGGGGAGCTGTTTTTT. Translating it yields CASSIIAGELFF.

The chain carries TRBV28 and TRBJ1-4; D unclear. Trimming stripped 7 bases from V and 0 bases from J, with 12 bases between. The CDR3 runs 15 residues. Germline CDR1 reads MDHEN; CDR2 reads SYDVKM. The CDR3 DNA is TGTGCCAGCACTAACCCACGGGCAACTAATGAAAAACTGTTTTTT. This sequence encodes CASTNPRATNEKLFF.

V gene TRBV10-3 combines with J gene TRBJ2-3; 8 nucleotides agree with TRBD1. Per the germline V gene, CDR1 is ENHRY and CDR2 is SYGVKD. Trimming removed 10 bases from V and 1 base from J; junction bases left unmatched: 22. The CDR3 length is 19 residues. The DNA for the CDR3 is TGTGCCACCAGGGCTAACTCCGGGACAGGTGGAACGCGCACAGATACGCAGTATTTT. Protein product: CATRANSGTGGTRTDTQYF.

The J gene is TRBJ1-3, the V gene TRBV19; TRBD1 matches at 7 bases. The CDR3 extends over 18 amino acids. The germline gives CDR1 LNHDA, CDR2 SQIVND (reference sequence). Trimming removed 7 bases from V and 0 bases from J; junction bases left unmatched: 15. The CDR3 spells CASTQTTGQRFSGNTIYF. The CDR3 DNA follows: TGTGCCAGTACCCAAACCACGGGACAGCGATTCTCTGGAAACACCATATATTTT.

The CDR3 sequence: CASSQETGSGYTF. In DNA form, the CDR3 reads TGCGCCAGCAGCCAAGAGACAGGCTCTGGCTACACCTTC. The chain employs TRBV4-1 and TRBJ1-2; D might be TRBD1 (6 bases). Germline CDR1 is MGHRA and CDR2 is YSYEKL. CDR3 length: 13 amino acids. The germline V and J ends were trimmed by 0 bases and 7 bases, with 9 bases remaining between them.

The rearrangement links TRBV4-2 to TRBJ2-7, with D tentatively TRBD2 (5 bases). Germline CDR1 reads LGHNA; CDR2 reads YNFKEQ. The CDR3 sequence is 14 residues long. The V end was cut by 0 bases, the J end by 9 bases, with 15 bases between. The CDR3 loop is CASSQDIGGWGQYF. DNA for the CDR3: TGTGCCAGCAGCCAAGATATTGGAGGTTGGGGGCAGTACTTC.

Points on this clone: This sample includes further DNA sequences coding for the same CDR3. The chain combines TRBV6-5 with TRBJ1-3; TRBD1 aligns across 10 bases. This CDR3 region has 14 residues. Germline V gene data show CDR1 as MNHEY and CDR2 as SVGAGI. With V trimmed by 4 bases and J by 4 bases, 1 base remained unmatched. CDR3 in DNA: TGTGCCAGCAGTTCGACAGGGGGCGGAAACACCATATATTTT. It specifies CASSSTGGGNTIYF.

V gene TRBV7-2 combines with J gene TRBJ1-4; D remains ambiguous. The CDR3 is 12 amino acids. Germline CDR1 reads SGHTA; CDR2 reads FQGNSA. V lost 5 bases and J 14 bases, leaving 15 bases between the germline ends. In DNA, the CDR3 is TGTGCCAGCAGCCGGCCGGGAGAAAGGCTGTTTTTT. It translates to CASSRPGERLFF. The full variable domain, with the rest looked up from reference TRBV7-2 and TRBJ1-4, is GAGVSQSPSNKVTEKGKDVELRCDPISGHTALYWYRQSLGQGLEFLIYFQGNSAPDKSGLPSDRFSAERTGGSVSTLTIQRTQQEDSAVYLCASSRPGERLFFGSGTQLSVL.